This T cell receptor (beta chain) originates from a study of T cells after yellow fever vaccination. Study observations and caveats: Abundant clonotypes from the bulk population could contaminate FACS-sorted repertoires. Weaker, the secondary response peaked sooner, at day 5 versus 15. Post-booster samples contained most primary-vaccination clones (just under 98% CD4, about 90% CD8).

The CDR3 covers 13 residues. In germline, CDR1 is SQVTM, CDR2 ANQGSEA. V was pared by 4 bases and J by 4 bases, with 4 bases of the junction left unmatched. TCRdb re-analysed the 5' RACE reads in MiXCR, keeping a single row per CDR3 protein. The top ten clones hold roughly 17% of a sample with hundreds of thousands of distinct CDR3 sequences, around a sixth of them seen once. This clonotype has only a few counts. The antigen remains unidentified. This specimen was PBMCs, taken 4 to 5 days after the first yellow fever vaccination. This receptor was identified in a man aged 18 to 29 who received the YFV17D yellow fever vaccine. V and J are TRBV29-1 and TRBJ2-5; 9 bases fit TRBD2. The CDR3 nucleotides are TGCAGCGTTGGGTCACTAGCGGGAGAGACCCAGTACTTC. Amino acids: CSVGSLAGETQYF.